This T cell receptor beta chain emerged from a study of lymphopenia after photon versus proton radiotherapy. CDR1 is SGHNT and CDR2 is YYREEE in the germline V gene (reference sequence). Trimming removed 4 bases from V and 2 bases from J, with 13 bases in between. The CDR3 consists of 14 residues. TCRdb's copy holds only in-frame clones and misses some; the assay was immunoSEQ multiplex PCR. Found here are about 83,000 clones, around 88% of them singletons; the top ten hold about 1.3%. V and J are TRBV5-4 and TRBJ2-7; TRBD1 is a possible D gene (5 bases). The clonotype was recovered from a man aged 55 to 70 with pancreatic cancer. Sequences were derived from peripheral blood, sampled from a patient treated with proton-based radiotherapy. The CDR3 loop is CASSPAGKTYEQYF. DNA of the CDR3: TGTGCCAGCAGCCCGGCAGGGAAGACCTACGAGCAGTACTTC.